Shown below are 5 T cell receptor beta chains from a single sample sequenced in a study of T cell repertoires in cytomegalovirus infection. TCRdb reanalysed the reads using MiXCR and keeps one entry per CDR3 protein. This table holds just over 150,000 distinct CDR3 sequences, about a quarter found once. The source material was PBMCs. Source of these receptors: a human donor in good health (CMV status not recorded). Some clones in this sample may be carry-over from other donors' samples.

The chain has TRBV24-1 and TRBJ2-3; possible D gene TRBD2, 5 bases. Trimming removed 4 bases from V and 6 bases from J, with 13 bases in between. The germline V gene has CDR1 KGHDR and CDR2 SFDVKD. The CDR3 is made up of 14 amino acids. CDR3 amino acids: CATSDRSRVDTQYF. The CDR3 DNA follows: TGTGCCACCAGTGACCGATCGAGGGTGGATACGCAGTATTTT.

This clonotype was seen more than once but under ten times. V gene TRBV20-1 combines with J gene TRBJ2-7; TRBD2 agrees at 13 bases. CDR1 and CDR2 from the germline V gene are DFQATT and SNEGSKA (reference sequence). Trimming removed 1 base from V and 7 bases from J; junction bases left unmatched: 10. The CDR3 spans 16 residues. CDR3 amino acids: CSARASLLAGGGEQYF. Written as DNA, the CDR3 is TGCAGTGCTAGAGCATCCTTACTAGCGGGAGGGGGGGAGCAGTACTTC.

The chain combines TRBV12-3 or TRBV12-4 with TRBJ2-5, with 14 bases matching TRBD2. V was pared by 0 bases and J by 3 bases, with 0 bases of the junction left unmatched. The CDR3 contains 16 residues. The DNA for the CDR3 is TGTGCCAGCAGTTTAGCGGGACTAGCGGGAGAAGAGACCCAGTACTTC. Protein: CASSLAGLAGEETQYF.

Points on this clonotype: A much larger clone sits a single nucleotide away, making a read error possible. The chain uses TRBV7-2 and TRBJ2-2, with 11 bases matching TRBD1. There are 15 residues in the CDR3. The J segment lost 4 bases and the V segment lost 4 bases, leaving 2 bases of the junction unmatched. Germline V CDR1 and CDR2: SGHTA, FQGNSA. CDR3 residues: CASSSGQGGTGELFF. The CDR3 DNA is TGTGCCAGCAGCTCGGGACAGGGGGGCACCGGGGAGCTGTTTTTT.

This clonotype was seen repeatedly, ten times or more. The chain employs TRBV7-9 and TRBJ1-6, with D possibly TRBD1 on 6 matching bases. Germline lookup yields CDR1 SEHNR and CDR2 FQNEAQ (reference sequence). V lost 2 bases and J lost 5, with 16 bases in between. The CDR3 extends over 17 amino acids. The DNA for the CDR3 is TGTGCCAGCAGCTTATACCGCCTGGGACATGATAATTCACCCCTCCACTTT. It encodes CASSLYRLGHDNSPLHF.